This entry lists 13 T cell receptor beta chains sequenced from one sample in a study of blood T cell repertoires in COVID-19. Profiled with immunoSEQ multiplex PCR; TCRdb holds only in-frame clones, not every one. In the table there are 100,000 to 120,000 clones, around 81% of which are singletons. Sequenced input: peripheral blood. These receptor sequences come from a man older than 75 with acute or convalescent COVID-19.

Worth noting for this clone: This CDR3 is also generated by other DNA sequences in the sample. The rearrangement links TRBV5-1 to TRBJ1-5; possibly TRBD1 for D (5 bases). V dropped 1 base and J dropped 5 bases, with 7 bases sitting between them. The germline V gene encodes CDR1 SGHRS and CDR2 YFSETQ. The CDR3 runs to 13 residues. Here the CDR3 reads CASSLTGDQPQHF. DNA for the CDR3: TGCGCCAGCAGCTTGACAGGTGATCAGCCCCAGCATTTT.

The chain joins TRBV5-4 to TRBJ2-1; 9 positions match TRBD2. The CDR3 spans 15 residues. V was clipped by 4 bases and J by 4 bases; unmatched bases: 6. Germline CDR1 is SGHNT and CDR2 is YYREEE (reference sequence). CDR3 coding DNA: TGTGCCAGCAGCAGTAGGACTAGCGTATACAATGAGCAGTTCTTC. It translates to CASSSRTSVYNEQFF.

This rearrangement joins TRBV28 to TRBJ1-1; TRBD1 aligns across 8 bases. This CDR3 comprises 15 residues. With V trimmed by 3 bases and J by 4 bases, 7 bases remained unmatched. CDR1 and CDR2 from the germline V gene are MDHEN and SYDVKM. The CDR3 DNA follows: TGTGCCAGCAGTTTGCTTTCCGACAGGGGCACTGAAGCTTTCTTT. It encodes CASSLLSDRGTEAFF. Using reference TRBV28 and TRBJ1-1 for the parts outside the CDR3, the full variable domain is DVKVTQSSRYLVKRTGEKVFLECVQDMDHENMFWYRQDPGLGLRLIYFSYDVKMKEKGDIPEGYSVSREKKERFSLILESASTNQTSMYLCASSLLSDRGTEAFFGQGTRLTVV.

V usage is TRBV4-1 and J usage is TRBJ1-6, with a possible D match to TRBD1 (6 bases). Germline assignment: CDR1 MGHRA and CDR2 YSYEKL. The CDR3 loop spans 15 amino acids. Between the trimmed V and J ends, which lost 0 bases and 7 bases, there was a span of 10 bases. This chain's CDR3 is CASSQDQGPNSPLHF. CDR3 sequence (DNA): TGCGCCAGCAGCCAAGATCAGGGGCCCAATTCACCCCTCCACTTT.

The chain joins TRBV19 to TRBJ2-7, with 8 positions matching TRBD1. Losses at the gene ends were 2 bases for V and 5 bases for J; bases not matched to a gene: 17. The length of the CDR3 is 18 residues. In germline, CDR1 is LNHDA, CDR2 SQIVND (reference sequence). CDR3 sequence (DNA): TGTGCCAGTAGTATATATGGCAGGGGGCTAAATTCTTTTGACGAGCAGTACTTC. Protein sequence: CASSIYGRGLNSFDEQYF.

J is TRBJ1-3 and V is TRBV4-2, with 9 positions matching TRBD1. Germline CDR1 reads LGHNA; CDR2 reads YNFKEQ. The V and J ends lost 0 bases and 2 bases, in that order; junction bases with no gene match: 11. CDR3 length: 19 amino acids. Written as DNA, the CDR3 is TGTGCCAGCAGCCAAGATCGAGGGGGACAGGGAAAAGCTGGAAACACCATATATTTT. Its translation is CASSQDRGGQGKAGNTIYF.

The chain couples TRBV5-1 to TRBJ2-2, with TRBD1 as a possible D gene (6 bases). V lost 1 base and J lost 4, with 11 bases in between. This CDR3 contains 15 residues. Germline V lookup: CDR1 SGHRS, CDR2 YFSETQ. CDR3 loop: CASSLIGQSTGELFF. In nucleotides, the CDR3 is TGCGCCAGCAGCTTGATAGGACAGAGCACCGGGGAGCTGTTTTTT. Looking up the rest from reference TRBV5-1 and TRBJ2-2 gives the full variable domain: KAGVTQTPRYLIKTRGQQVTLSCSPISGHRSVSWYQQTPGQGLQFLFEYFSETQRNKGNFPGRFSGRQFSNSRSEMNVSTLELGDSALYLCASSLIGQSTGELFFGEGSRLTVL.

The rearrangement joins TRBV7-2 to TRBJ2-3; no clear D gene. Trimming stripped 4 bases from V and 1 base from J, with 21 bases between. CDR1 and CDR2 from the germline V gene are SGHTA and FQGNSA. The CDR3 consists of 18 residues. In nucleotides, the CDR3 is TGTGCCAGCAGCTCCACCTATTCGGCCGATCGGGGCACAGATACGCAGTATTTT. It specifies CASSSTYSADRGTDTQYF.

This rearrangement joins TRBV5-1 to TRBJ1-1; D is undetermined. With 0 bases removed from V and 2 bases from J, the gap between germline ends came to 5 bases. Per germline, CDR1 SGHRS and CDR2 YFSETQ. The CDR3 runs 13 residues. This chain's CDR3 is CASSLDLNTEAFF. CDR3 DNA sequence: TGCGCCAGCAGCTTGGACTTAAACACTGAAGCTTTCTTT. The full variable domain, in which reference TRBV5-1 and TRBJ1-1 provide the parts outside the CDR3, is KAGVTQTPRYLIKTRGQQVTLSCSPISGHRSVSWYQQTPGQGLQFLFEYFSETQRNKGNFPGRFSGRQFSNSRSEMNVSTLELGDSALYLCASSLDLNTEAFFGQGTRLTVV.

The V gene is TRBV5-6, the J gene TRBJ2-2, with D perhaps TRBD1 (6 bases). The CDR3 runs to 16 residues. The V gene's germline CDR1 is SGHDT and CDR2 YYEEEE. V gave up 5 bases and J gave up 4 bases, with 18 bases separating them. The CDR3 DNA follows: TGTGCCAGCAGTCGGAAAGGGACACAAATCACCGGGGAGCTGTTTTTT. This translates into CASSRKGTQITGELFF.

This chain connects TRBV30 to TRBJ2-7; TRBD1 matches 7 bases. The V gene's germline CDR1 is GTSNPN and CDR2 SVGIG (reference sequence). Trimming removed 8 bases from V and 5 bases from J; junction bases left unmatched: 6. This CDR3 has 11 amino acids. The CDR3 coding sequence is TGTGCCGGAGCGACAGGGAACGAGCAGTACTTC. Encoded protein: CAGATGNEQYF.

This clone was seen once. The chain uses TRBV3-1 (or the pseudogene TRBV3-2) and TRBJ2-1; 8 nucleotides line up with TRBD2. Looked up from germline, CDR1 is LGHDT and CDR2 is YNNKEL (reference sequence). The CDR3 loop spans 13 amino acids. V dropped 8 bases and J dropped 6; count of bases not matched to a gene: 6. The CDR3 DNA follows: TGTGCCAGCGCGGTCGGGAGGGTCAATGAGCAGTTCTTC. Protein product: CASAVGRVNEQFF.

CDR3 sequence reads: CASSEDLTSGSTDTQYF. The CDR3 coding sequence is TGCGCCAGCAGTGAGGACTTGACTAGCGGGTCGACAGATACGCAGTATTTT. The rearrangement uses TRBV10-1 and TRBJ2-3, with 10 bases lining up with TRBD2. With 2 bases clipped from V and 3 bases from J, the junction kept 8 bases outside the gene matches. Germline CDR1 reads WNHNN; CDR2 reads SYGVQD (reference sequence). The CDR3 totals 17 residues.